The TCR beta chain described here comes from a study of identical twins. A universal primer site was added by template switching, and unique molecular identifiers were carried by the cDNA. A single record per CDR3 protein comes from TCRdb applying MiXCR to the 5' RACE reads. The sample has 450,000 to 650,000 distinct CDR3 sequences, 13% to 15% seen once. Germline values: CDR1 SGHRS, CDR2 YFSETQ. The length of the CDR3 is 15 residues. After removal of 2 bases from V and 4 bases from J, the junction contained 4 bases not matched to a gene. Turning to this clonotype: The antigen is unknown.

Study outcomes and limitations: An excess of low generation probability was shown by twin-shared out-of-frame alpha sequences. Excess sharing by twins proved weaker in beta out-of-frame sequences. Beta clonotypes that were abundant in cord blood contained fewer insertions, a pattern absent from memory repertoires.

In addition, the sample was reused for a study of yellow fever vaccine responses in identical twins.

The sequence was obtained from a woman between 18 and 29 years old in good health. Material for sequencing was CD4+ T cells sorted from blood. The chain is built from TRBV5-1 and TRBJ2-2, with TRBD1 matching 8 bases. The CDR3 sequence: CASSFSGGFTGELFF. In DNA form, the CDR3 reads TGCGCCAGCAGCTTCTCAGGGGGCTTCACCGGGGAGCTGTTTTTT. Filled out from reference TRBV5-1 and TRBJ2-2, the complete variable domain reads KAGVTQTPRYLIKTRGQQVTLSCSPISGHRSVSWYQQTPGQGLQFLFEYFSETQRNKGNFPGRFSGRQFSNSRSEMNVSTLELGDSALYLCASSFSGGFTGELFFGEGSRLTVL.